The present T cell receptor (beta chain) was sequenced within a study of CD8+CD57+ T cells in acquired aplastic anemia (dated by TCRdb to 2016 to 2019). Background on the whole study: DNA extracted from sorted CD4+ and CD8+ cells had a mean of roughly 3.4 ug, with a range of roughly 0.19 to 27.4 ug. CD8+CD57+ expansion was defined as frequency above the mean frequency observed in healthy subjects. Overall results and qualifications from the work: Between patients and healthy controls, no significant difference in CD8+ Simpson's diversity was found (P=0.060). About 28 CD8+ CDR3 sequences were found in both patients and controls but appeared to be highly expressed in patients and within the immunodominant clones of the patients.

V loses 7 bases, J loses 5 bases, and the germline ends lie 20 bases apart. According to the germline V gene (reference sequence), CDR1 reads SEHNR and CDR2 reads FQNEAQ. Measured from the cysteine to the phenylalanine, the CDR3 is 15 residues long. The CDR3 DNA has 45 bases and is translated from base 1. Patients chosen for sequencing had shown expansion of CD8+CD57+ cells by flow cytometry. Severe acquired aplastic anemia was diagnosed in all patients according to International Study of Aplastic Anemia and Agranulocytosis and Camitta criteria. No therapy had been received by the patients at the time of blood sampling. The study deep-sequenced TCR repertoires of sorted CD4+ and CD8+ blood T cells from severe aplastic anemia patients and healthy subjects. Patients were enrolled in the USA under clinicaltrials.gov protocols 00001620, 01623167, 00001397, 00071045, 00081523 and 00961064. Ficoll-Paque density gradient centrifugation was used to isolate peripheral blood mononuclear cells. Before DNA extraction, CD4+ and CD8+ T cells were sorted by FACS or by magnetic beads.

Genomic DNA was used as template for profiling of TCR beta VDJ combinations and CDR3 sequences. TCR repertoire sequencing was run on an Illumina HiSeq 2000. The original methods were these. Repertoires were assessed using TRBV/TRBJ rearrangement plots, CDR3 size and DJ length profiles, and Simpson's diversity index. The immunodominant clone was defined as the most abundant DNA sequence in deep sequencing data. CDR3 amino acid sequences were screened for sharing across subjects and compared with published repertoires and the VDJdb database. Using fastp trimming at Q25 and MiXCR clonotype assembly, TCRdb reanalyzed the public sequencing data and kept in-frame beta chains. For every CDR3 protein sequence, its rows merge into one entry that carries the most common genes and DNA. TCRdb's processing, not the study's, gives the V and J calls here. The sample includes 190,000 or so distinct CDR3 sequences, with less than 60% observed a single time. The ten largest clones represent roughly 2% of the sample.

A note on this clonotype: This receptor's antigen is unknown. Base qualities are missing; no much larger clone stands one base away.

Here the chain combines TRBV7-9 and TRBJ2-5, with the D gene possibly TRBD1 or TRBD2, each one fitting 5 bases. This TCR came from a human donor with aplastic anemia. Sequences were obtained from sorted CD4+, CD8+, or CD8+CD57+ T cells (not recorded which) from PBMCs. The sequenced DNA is TGTGCCAGCATGGGAGTAGGACGGTGGGGGGAGACCCAGTACTTC. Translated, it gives CASMGVGRWGETQYF.